These 32 T cell receptor beta chains share one sample of origin, sequenced in a study of blood T cell repertoires in COVID-19. The protocol was immunoSEQ multiplex PCR, while the TCRdb copy is restricted to in-frame clones and leaves out a portion. The sample has roughly 27,000 clones, about nine tenths seen once; the top ten hold approximately 9.9%. Sequences were obtained from peripheral blood. The receptors were gathered from a human donor in a cohort sampled during active COVID-19.

The J gene is TRBJ1-1, the V gene TRBV12-5; 8 bases align to TRBD1. This CDR3 region has 15 residues. V shed 1 base and J 4 bases; nucleotides not matched to a gene: 5. Germline-derived CDR1 and CDR2 are LGHNT and FRNRAP. The CDR3 DNA sequence: TGTGCTAGTGGTTTGGCCAGGACAGGGACCACTGAAGCTTTCTTT. This codes for CASGLARTGTTEAFF. Full variable domain (missing parts from reference TRBV12-5 and TRBJ1-1): DARVTQTPRHKVTEMGQEVTMRCQPILGHNTVFWYRQTMMQGLELLAYFRNRAPLDDSGMPKDRFSAEMPDATLATLKIQPSEPRDSAVYFCASGLARTGTTEAFFGQGTRLTVV.

This sequence joins TRBV11-2 and TRBJ2-1; unclear D gene. The CDR3 runs to 13 residues. Germline V gene lookup returns CDR1 SGHAT and CDR2 FQNNGV. The V gene lost 7 bases and the J gene lost 0 bases, with 7 bases spanning the gap. The CDR3 sequence is CASTKSSYNEQFF. The CDR3 DNA sequence: TGTGCCAGCACAAAGAGCTCCTACAATGAGCAGTTCTTC.

This clone was picked up one time. This chain links TRBV9 with TRBJ2-3; maybe TRBD2 (5 bases). Per the germline V gene, CDR1 is SGDLS and CDR2 is YYNGEE. Between the trimmed V and J ends, which lost 0 bases and 5 bases, there was a span of 10 bases. This CDR3 region has 14 residues. Here the CDR3 reads CASSVVVGEDTQYF. The DNA of the CDR3 is TGTGCCAGCAGCGTAGTGGTCGGGGAAGATACGCAGTATTTT.

CDR3 loop: CSVTGTGIGYEQYF. The CDR3 nucleotides are TGCAGCGTTACCGGGACAGGGATTGGCTACGAGCAGTACTTC. The chain joins TRBV29-1 to TRBJ2-7; the match to TRBD1 covers 9 bases. The CDR3 length is 14 residues. Unmatched junction bases numbered 8, after V lost 5 bases and J lost 3 bases. Germline V CDR1 and CDR2: SQVTM, ANQGSEA.

This clone was found once. CDR3 loop: CASSLDLQGSGNTIYF. The CDR3 DNA sequence: TGTGCCAGCAGCTTGGACTTACAGGGGTCAGGAAACACCATATATTTT. This chain links TRBV7-9 with TRBJ1-3; 7 bases are shared with TRBD1. The CDR3 is made up of 16 amino acids. The V gene end was trimmed by 3 bases and the J gene end by 4 bases; junction bases not matched to a gene: 9. Germline V gene data show CDR1 as SEHNR and CDR2 as FQNEAQ (reference sequence).

The chain links TRBV7-9 to TRBJ1-4; 11 bases match TRBD1. J lost 5 bases, V lost 6 bases, and 2 bases had no gene match. The CDR3 is 14 residues long. CDR1 and CDR2 (germline): SEHNR, FQNEAQ (reference sequence). The CDR3 nucleotides are TGTGCCAGCAGATGGGACAGGGGGAATGAAAAACTGTTTTTT. It yields the protein CASRWDRGNEKLFF.

The rearrangement joins TRBV7-2 to TRBJ2-7; 9 bases are a match to TRBD2. Germline loops: CDR1 SGHTA, CDR2 FQGNSA. With 5 bases clipped from V and 5 bases from J, the junction kept 16 bases outside the gene matches. The CDR3 covers 17 residues. CDR3 in amino acids: CASSPRRTAGGIDEQYF. CDR3 DNA: TGTGCCAGCAGCCCTAGACGTACAGCGGGGGGCATCGACGAGCAGTACTTC.

This clone has a single count. This chain uses TRBV7-9 with TRBJ2-5; 7 bases map to TRBD1. The length of the CDR3 is 17 residues. V shed 2 bases and J 3 bases; nucleotides not matched to a gene: 12. From germline, CDR1 is SEHNR and CDR2 FQNEAQ (reference sequence). Here the CDR3 reads CASSLYLGSRGKETQYF. DNA for the CDR3: TGTGCCAGCAGCTTATACCTCGGTTCCAGGGGGAAAGAGACCCAGTACTTC.

The chain uses TRBV28 and TRBJ1-2, with 10 bases aligning to TRBD1. V was pared by 6 bases and J by 8 bases, with 15 bases of the junction left unmatched. The length of the CDR3 is 16 residues. CDR1 and CDR2 from the germline V gene are MDHEN and SYDVKM. The CDR3 is CASRLRAGQGYVGYTF. CDR3 in DNA: TGTGCCAGCAGACTGAGGGCGGGACAGGGGTATGTGGGCTACACCTTC.

The gene calls are TRBV5-4 and TRBJ2-6, with D possibly TRBD1 on 5 matching bases. This CDR3 spans 17 amino acids. V lost 6 bases and J lost 2, with 18 bases in between. Germline V CDR1 and CDR2: SGHNT, YYREEE (reference sequence). The CDR3 coding sequence is TGTGCCAGCACCGGAGAAGACAGTGAAACTGGGGCCAACGTCCTGACTTTC. Translated, it gives CASTGEDSETGANVLTF.

This clone has only one observation. The genes are TRBV19 and TRBJ1-1; 8 bases fit TRBD1. J lost 4 bases, V lost 7 bases, and 11 bases had no gene match. The CDR3 loop spans 15 amino acids. Germline lookup yields CDR1 LNHDA and CDR2 SQIVND (reference sequence). The CDR3 coding sequence is TGTGCCAGTAATCCTCGACAGGGGTTTGGCACTGAAGCTTTCTTT. It translates to CASNPRQGFGTEAFF.

J is TRBJ2-7 and V is TRBV5-4, with TRBD1 matching 8 bases. Germline CDR1 and CDR2: SGHNT and YYREEE (reference sequence). This CDR3 is 14 amino acids long. After removal of 1 base from V and 3 bases from J, the junction contained 3 bases not matched to a gene. The CDR3 region has the DNA TGTGCCAGCAGCTTGCCAGGGGGCGGCTACGAGCAGTACTTC. This sequence encodes CASSLPGGGYEQYF.

The rearrangement links TRBV2 to TRBJ2-3, with D possibly being TRBD1 (5 bases). From germline, CDR1 is SNHLY and CDR2 FYNNEI. Trimming left V 5 bases short and J 2 bases short, with 11 bases between. The CDR3 has 14 residues. The CDR3: CASSPLTVTDTQYF. CDR3 sequence (DNA): TGTGCCAGCAGTCCCCTGACAGTCACAGATACGCAGTATTTT.

The chain couples TRBV11-3 to TRBJ1-3; D is unresolved. The CDR3 contains 14 residues. Germline CDR1 SGHNT, CDR2 YENEEA. V was clipped by 3 bases and J by 2 bases, with 8 bases between them. The CDR3, as DNA: TGTGCCAGCAGCTTGTCGGGTGCTGGAAACACCATATATTTT. Translation: CASSLSGAGNTIYF.

The chain links TRBV14 to TRBJ2-5; 7 bases line up with TRBD1. CDR1 is SGHDN and CDR2 is FVKESK in the germline V gene. The CDR3 extends over 15 amino acids. V gave up 1 base and J gave up 5 bases; unmatched junction bases: 7. CDR3 sequence: CASSQVQGVWETQYF. CDR3 bases: TGTGCCAGCAGCCAAGTCCAGGGGGTTTGGGAGACCCAGTACTTC.

The chain combines TRBV7-3 with TRBJ2-7, with D tentatively TRBD1 (5 bases). Per germline, CDR1 SGHTA and CDR2 FQGTGA. The CDR3 totals 13 residues. Trimming pared 5 bases from V and 2 bases from J, leaving 10 bases between. CDR3 amino acids: CASSPGPPYEQYF. CDR3 bases: TGTGCCAGCAGCCCAGGGCCACCCTACGAGCAGTACTTC.

The J gene is TRBJ2-7, the V gene TRBV7-2; D might be TRBD2 (6 bases). Deletions cut 3 bases from V and 5 bases from J, with 14 bases between. The CDR3 sequence is 14 residues long. Germline V gene data show CDR1 as SGHTA and CDR2 as FQGNSA. The CDR3 loop is CASSLGLAADEQYF. The CDR3 DNA reads as TGTGCCAGCAGCTTGGGACTGGCGGCCGACGAGCAGTACTTC.

The chain couples TRBV6-6 to TRBJ1-2, with D tentatively TRBD1 (5 bases). This CDR3 is 18 amino acids long. V was trimmed by 5 bases and J by 0 bases, leaving 22 bases between them. Germline values: CDR1 MNHNY, CDR2 SVGAGI (reference sequence). The CDR3: CASSPLWGETVANYGYTF. The CDR3 DNA reads as TGTGCCAGCAGTCCCCTGTGGGGGGAGACAGTAGCTAACTATGGCTACACCTTC.

Turning to this clone: The DNA is left out, because the CDR3 cannot be placed on it with certainty; the CDR3 is given as TCRdb lists it. The CDR3 loop is CASSPWGCGNNSPLHF. The chain combines TRBV21-1 with TRBJ1-6. TRBV21-1 is a listed pseudogene. The CDR3 contains 16 residues when both ends are counted.

The CDR3 loop is CASSWERLAGDQETQYF. CDR3 coding DNA: TGTGCCAGCAGCTGGGAAAGACTAGCGGGGGACCAAGAGACCCAGTACTTC. This rearrangement joins TRBV5-5 to TRBJ2-5, with TRBD2 matching over 12 bases. The V gene's germline CDR1 is SGHKS and CDR2 YYEKEE (reference sequence). The V and J ends lost 3 bases and 0 bases, in that order; junction bases with no gene match: 6. This CDR3 region has 17 residues.

The chain links TRBV27 to TRBJ2-7, with 9 bases matching TRBD1. The CDR3 is 14 amino acids. Germline assignment: CDR1 MNHEY and CDR2 SMNVEV (reference sequence). V lost 4 bases and J lost 5; bases outside the gene matches: 6. The CDR3 here is CASSSRDRVNEQYF. In DNA, the CDR3 is TGTGCCAGCAGTTCCCGGGACAGGGTCAACGAGCAGTACTTC.

The chain carries TRBV7-2 and TRBJ2-2; the D is unclear. This CDR3 contains 16 residues. Trimming shortened V by 1 base and J by 2 bases, and 11 bases separated the two germline ends. Per germline, CDR1 SGHTA and CDR2 FQGNSA. CDR3 amino acids: CASSLVGLANTGELFF. The CDR3 DNA follows: TGTGCCAGCAGCTTAGTTGGGTTAGCTAACACCGGGGAGCTGTTTTTT.

V gene TRBV6-5 combines with J gene TRBJ2-7, with 9 bases aligning to TRBD1. The CDR3 loop spans 13 amino acids. V dropped 2 bases and J dropped 5; count of bases not matched to a gene: 1. Germline CDR1 reads MNHEY; CDR2 reads SVGAGI. The CDR3 nucleotides are TGTGCCAGCAGTTACGGGACAGGGAACGAGCAGTACTTC. Its protein product is CASSYGTGNEQYF.

The chain employs TRBV28 and TRBJ2-7; a weak D match, TRBD2 (7 bases). V was cut by 8 bases and J by 0 bases, with 14 bases left in between. Per the germline V gene, CDR1 is MDHEN and CDR2 is SYDVKM. This CDR3 is 14 amino acids long. CDR3 region: CASWGGIRSYEQYF. DNA for the CDR3: TGTGCCAGCTGGGGGGGCATTCGCTCCTACGAGCAGTACTTC.

The chain employs TRBV27 and TRBJ1-2; D perhaps matches TRBD1 (6 bases). Trimming took off 8 bases at V and 4 bases at J, with 20 bases between the two ends. The CDR3 contains 15 residues. The V gene's germline CDR1 is MNHEY and CDR2 SMNVEV (reference sequence). The CDR3 DNA reads as TGTGCCAGCGTGGGTGTAGAACAGGGAGTCTATGGCTACACCTTC. Translating it yields CASVGVEQGVYGYTF.

The chain is built from TRBV5-6 and TRBJ2-7, with 7 bases matching TRBD1. This CDR3 contains 14 residues. The ends lost 3 bases at V and 2 bases at J; junction bases unmatched: 5. Germline values: CDR1 SGHDT, CDR2 YYEEEE. As DNA, the CDR3 is TGTGCCAGCAGCTCTCGACAGGGCACCTACGAGCAGTACTTC. It translates to CASSSRQGTYEQYF.

V and J are TRBV7-2 and TRBJ2-1; tentatively, D is TRBD2 (5 bases). V lost 4 bases and J lost 10, with 14 bases in between. The CDR3 contains 13 residues. Germline lookup yields CDR1 SGHTA and CDR2 FQGNSA. The CDR3 protein is CASSSVGPGEQFF. CDR3 DNA sequence: TGTGCCAGCAGCTCCGTTGGGCCGGGAGAGCAGTTCTTC.

The chain recombines TRBV7-2 with TRBJ1-1, with D hard to call. This CDR3 has 12 residues. Between the trimmed V and J ends, which lost 5 bases and 6 bases, there was a span of 10 bases. Germline values: CDR1 SGHTA, CDR2 FQGNSA. The CDR3 loop is CASSRGNAEAFF. The CDR3, as DNA: TGTGCCAGCAGCCGAGGGAATGCTGAAGCTTTCTTT.

V and J are TRBV5-1 and TRBJ2-5; 9 bases map to TRBD2. The CDR3 sequence is 15 residues long. Germline-derived CDR1 and CDR2 are SGHRS and YFSETQ. V was pared by 4 bases and J by 2 bases, with 6 bases of the junction left unmatched. CDR3 in amino acids: CASSPWLAGQETQYF. CDR3 DNA sequence: TGCGCCAGCAGCCCTTGGCTAGCGGGGCAAGAGACCCAGTACTTC.

This chain uses TRBV5-4 with TRBJ2-5, with 7 bases fitting TRBD2. Unmatched junction bases numbered 10, after V lost 3 bases and J lost 5 bases. This CDR3 has 15 amino acids. The germline V gene encodes CDR1 SGHNT and CDR2 YYREEE (reference sequence). CDR3 sequence reads: CASSSGTWGGETQYF. The CDR3 DNA is TGTGCCAGCAGCTCGGGGACGTGGGGAGGGGAGACCCAGTACTTC. Combining the CDR3 with reference TRBV5-4 and TRBJ2-5 gives the whole variable domain ETGVTQSPTHLIKTRGQQVTLRCSSQSGHNTVSWYQQALGQGPQFIFQYYREEENGRGNFPPRFSGLQFPNYSSELNVNALELDDSALYLCASSSGTWGGETQYFGPGTRLLVL.

The chain uses TRBV18 and TRBJ2-7; 13 bases match TRBD2. The CDR3 loop spans 17 amino acids. V dropped 4 bases and J dropped 0; count of bases not matched to a gene: 6. Germline CDR1 KGHSH, CDR2 LQKENI. The CDR3 DNA is TGTGCCAGCTCACTGAGGACTAGCGGGGGAAGCTCCTACGAGCAGTACTTC. This gives the protein CASSLRTSGGSSYEQYF.

This chain connects TRBV27 to TRBJ2-7; 8 bases agree with TRBD2. The CDR3 is made up of 13 amino acids. V lost 2 bases and J lost 10; bases outside the gene matches: 7. The germline V gene encodes CDR1 MNHEY and CDR2 SMNVEV (reference sequence). This CDR3 reads CASSLGAGGLQYF. The CDR3, as DNA: TGTGCCAGCAGTTTAGGGGCGGGGGGACTTCAGTACTTC.